The 19 T cell receptor beta chains below all came from one sample that was sequenced in a study of blood T cell repertoires in COVID-19. The method was immunoSEQ multiplex PCR; TCRdb's version includes in-frame clones alone and lacks a portion of them. The sample lists 150,000 to 200,000 clones; less than 85% were seen once. Sequenced: peripheral blood. These receptor sequences come from a woman aged 40 to 50 with COVID-19, enrolled during active disease.

The chain has TRBV9 and TRBJ2-7; perhaps TRBD2 as D (5 bases). The CDR3 totals 15 residues. Looked up from germline, CDR1 is SGDLS and CDR2 is YYNGEE. Trimming pared 3 bases from V and 6 bases from J, leaving 19 bases between. CDR3 coding DNA: TGTGCCAGCAGCGAACGAACGGACTCCGCCGGCGAGCAGTACTTC. This encodes CASSERTDSAGEQYF.

This clone was counted ten times or more. The chain carries TRBV27 and TRBJ2-1; the D is unclear. CDR3 size: 16 residues. V lost 2 bases, J lost 2 bases, and 13 bases lay in between. Germline CDR1 MNHEY, CDR2 SMNVEV (reference sequence). CDR3 coding DNA: TGTGCCAGCAGTTTACTAAATTTAAACCCCTACAATGAGCAGTTCTTC. It yields the protein CASSLLNLNPYNEQFF.

The chain has TRBV5-1 and TRBJ1-2; no definite D call. Trimming stripped 4 bases from V and 8 bases from J, with 12 bases between. This CDR3 spans 12 amino acids. CDR1 is SGHRS and CDR2 is YFSETQ in the germline V gene. In nucleotides, the CDR3 is TGCGCCAGCAGCCGGGAGGGTCAAGGCTACACCTTC. Translated, it gives CASSREGQGYTF.

This clone turned up a few times. Other DNA sequences from this sample encode an identical CDR3 as well. The chain uses TRBV30 and TRBJ1-2; 7 bases are shared with TRBD1. V shed 1 base, J shed 2 bases, and the junction held 7 bases outside the gene matches. The CDR3 is 15 residues long. Per the germline V gene, CDR1 is GTSNPN and CDR2 is SVGIG (reference sequence). The DNA of the CDR3 is TGTGCCTGGAGTGCCTCGGACAGGCCAAACTATGGCTACACCTTC. This sequence encodes CAWSASDRPNYGYTF.

The V gene is TRBV28, the J gene TRBJ1-5; D uncertain. Trimming shortened V by 6 bases and J by 7 bases, and 13 bases separated the two germline ends. Germline V gives CDR1 MDHEN, CDR2 SYDVKM. CDR3 length: 13 residues. The CDR3 region has the DNA TGTGCCAGCAGCCCTACAAGGAGGCAGCCCCAGCATTTT. Translated, it gives CASSPTRRQPQHF.

The CDR3 sequence is CASSLAGLVNEQFF. Here the CDR3 DNA reads TGCGCCAGCAGCCTAGCGGGACTAGTCAATGAGCAGTTCTTC. V gene TRBV5-1 combines with J gene TRBJ2-1, with 9 bases aligning to TRBD2. The CDR3 has 14 residues. The germline CDR1 and CDR2 sequences are SGHRS and YFSETQ. V shed 4 bases and J 6 bases; nucleotides not matched to a gene: 5.

The J gene is TRBJ2-3, the V gene TRBV28; no reliable D call. Trimming removed 6 bases from V and 3 bases from J, with 16 bases in between. There are 15 residues in the CDR3. Looked up from germline, CDR1 is MDHEN and CDR2 is SYDVKM. This chain's CDR3 is CASSPIEWRTDTQYF. Here the CDR3 DNA reads TGTGCCAGCAGCCCCATTGAATGGAGAACAGATACGCAGTATTTT.

The chain recombines TRBV4-1 with TRBJ1-5, with 9 positions matching TRBD1. V lost 4 bases and J lost 6; bases outside the gene matches: 4. Germline values: CDR1 MGHRA, CDR2 YSYEKL. CDR3 length equals 14 residues. The DNA of the CDR3 is TGCGCCAGCAGCCTGGGACAGGGCGTTCAGCCCCAGCATTTT. It yields the protein CASSLGQGVQPQHF.

J is TRBJ2-1 and V is TRBV10-3; 8 bases fit TRBD2. Germline V gene data show CDR1 as ENHRY and CDR2 as SYGVKD. CDR3 length equals 16 residues. Germline trimming cut 7 bases from V and 8 bases from J; bases unmatched to any gene: 16. The CDR3 region has the DNA TGTGCCATCAAGGGAGGGCTCGGGACTAGTGGGTATGAGCAGTTCTTC. It encodes CAIKGGLGTSGYEQFF.

This chain joins TRBV9 and TRBJ2-1; D unresolved. The CDR3 runs 12 residues. Germline loops: CDR1 SGDLS, CDR2 YYNGEE. Trimming removed 0 bases at V and 8 bases at J, with 6 bases between. The CDR3: CASSVASYEQFF. The CDR3, as DNA: TGTGCCAGCAGCGTAGCTTCGTATGAGCAGTTCTTC.

The chain is built from TRBV19 and TRBJ1-1, with TRBD1 matching over 7 bases. The CDR3 has 14 amino acids. Germline CDR1 LNHDA, CDR2 SQIVND (reference sequence). Germline trimming cut 6 bases from V and 4 bases from J; bases unmatched to any gene: 8. CDR3 loop: CASRSRQGFTEAFF. CDR3 nucleotides: TGTGCCAGTAGATCCCGACAGGGTTTCACTGAAGCTTTCTTT. Using reference TRBV19 and TRBJ1-1 for the parts outside the CDR3, the full variable domain is DGGITQSPKYLFRKEGQNVTLSCEQNLNHDAMYWYRQDPGQGLRLIYYSQIVNDFQKGDIAEGYSVSREKKESFPLTVTSAQKNPTAFYLCASRSRQGFTEAFFGQGTRLTVV.

The chain carries TRBV15 and TRBJ2-3, with D tentatively TRBD2 (5 bases). This CDR3 spans 13 amino acids. CDR1 is LNHNV, CDR2 YYDKDF, per germline (reference sequence). Deletions cut 7 bases from V and 8 bases from J, with 16 bases between. Written as DNA, the CDR3 is TGTGCCACCATGGGTTTAGGAGGAGGTACGCAGTATTTT. It encodes CATMGLGGGTQYF.

The gene calls are TRBV14 and TRBJ2-5; D is perhaps TRBD2 (6 bases). V was cut by 1 base and J by 1 base, with 13 bases left in between. The germline gives CDR1 SGHDN, CDR2 FVKESK. The CDR3 length is 16 residues. The CDR3 spells CASSQGYLGLQETQYF. The DNA of the CDR3 is TGTGCCAGCAGCCAAGGTTATTTGGGACTCCAAGAGACCCAGTACTTC.

The V and J genes are TRBV9 and TRBJ1-2; no clear D gene. The CDR3 has 11 amino acids. The germline CDR1 and CDR2 sequences are SGDLS and YYNGEE. Deletions cut 6 bases from V and 4 bases from J, with 7 bases between. The CDR3 is CASTRGYGYTF. CDR3 coding DNA: TGTGCCAGCACTCGGGGCTATGGCTACACCTTC.

Details on this clone: One end of the junction is discordant with germline, which a read error may explain. J is TRBJ2-2 and V is TRBV14; TRBD2 is a possible D gene (5 bases). From germline, CDR1 is SGHDN and CDR2 FVKESK. This CDR3 has 14 residues. The CDR3 region has the DNA TGTGCCAGCAGCCCCGTCATGGGTACCGGGGAGCTATTTTTT. Residues: CASSPVMGTGELFF.

The sample holds a few counts of this clone. The chain is built from TRBV3-1 (or the pseudogene TRBV3-2) and TRBJ1-1; unclear D gene. Germline CDR1 LGHDT, CDR2 YNNKEL (reference sequence). The CDR3 length is 12 residues. V lost 4 bases, J lost 5 bases, and 8 bases lay in between. CDR3 sequence reads: CASSLGETEAFF. Here the CDR3 DNA reads TGTGCCAGCAGCCTCGGGGAAACTGAAGCTTTCTTT.

V usage is TRBV9 and J usage is TRBJ2-2, with no clear D. The germline gives CDR1 SGDLS, CDR2 YYNGEE. This CDR3 is built from 16 residues. Trimming cost V 0 bases and J 4 bases, with 13 bases left between them. The CDR3 nucleotides are TGTGCCAGCAGCGTAGGCGTGACCCCGGGCACCGGGGAGCTGTTTTTT. It codes for CASSVGVTPGTGELFF.

The rearrangement uses TRBV4-1 and TRBJ2-3; 7 positions agree with TRBD2. The CDR3 totals 19 residues. Germline V gene lookup returns CDR1 MGHRA and CDR2 YSYEKL. The trim removed 2 bases at V and 0 bases at J, leaving 14 bases unmatched. DNA for the CDR3: TGCGCCAGCAGCCAAAATGATGTGGGGGGGGTATCTAGCACAGATACGCAGTATTTT. Its protein is CASSQNDVGGVSSTDTQYF.

This rearrangement joins TRBV2 to TRBJ1-1, with 9 nucleotides matching TRBD1. The CDR3 spans 13 residues. In germline, CDR1 is SNHLY, CDR2 FYNNEI. With V trimmed by 7 bases and J by 11 bases, 11 bases remained unmatched. This CDR3 is CASKSVGQGFAFF. The DNA of the CDR3 is TGTGCCAGCAAAAGTGTGGGACAGGGCTTCGCTTTCTTT.